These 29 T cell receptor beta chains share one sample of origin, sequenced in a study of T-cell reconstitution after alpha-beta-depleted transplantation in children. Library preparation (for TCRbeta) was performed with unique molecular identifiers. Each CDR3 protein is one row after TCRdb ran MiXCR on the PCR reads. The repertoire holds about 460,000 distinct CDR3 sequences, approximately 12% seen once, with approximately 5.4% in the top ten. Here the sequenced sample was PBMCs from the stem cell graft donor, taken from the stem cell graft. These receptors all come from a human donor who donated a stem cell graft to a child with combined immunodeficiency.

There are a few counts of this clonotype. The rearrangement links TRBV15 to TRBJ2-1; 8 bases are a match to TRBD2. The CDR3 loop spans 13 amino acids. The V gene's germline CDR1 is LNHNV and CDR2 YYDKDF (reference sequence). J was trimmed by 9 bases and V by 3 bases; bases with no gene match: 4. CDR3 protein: CATSRSGSVEQFF. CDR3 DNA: TGTGCCACCAGCAGGAGCGGGAGTGTTGAGCAGTTCTTC.

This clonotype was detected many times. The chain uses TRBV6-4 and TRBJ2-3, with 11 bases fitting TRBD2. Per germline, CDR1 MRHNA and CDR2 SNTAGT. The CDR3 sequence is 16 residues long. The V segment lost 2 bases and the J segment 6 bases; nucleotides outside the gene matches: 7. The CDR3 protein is CASSDNLSGGADTQYF. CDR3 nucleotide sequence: TGTGCCAGCAGTGACAACCTTAGCGGGGGGGCCGATACGCAGTATTTT.

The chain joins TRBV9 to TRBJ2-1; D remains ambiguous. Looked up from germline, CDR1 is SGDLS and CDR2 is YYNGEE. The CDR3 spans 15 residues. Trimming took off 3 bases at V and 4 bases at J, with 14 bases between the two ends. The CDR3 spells CASSARTPEYNEQFF. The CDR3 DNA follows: TGTGCCAGCAGCGCCCGGACGCCAGAATACAATGAGCAGTTCTTC.

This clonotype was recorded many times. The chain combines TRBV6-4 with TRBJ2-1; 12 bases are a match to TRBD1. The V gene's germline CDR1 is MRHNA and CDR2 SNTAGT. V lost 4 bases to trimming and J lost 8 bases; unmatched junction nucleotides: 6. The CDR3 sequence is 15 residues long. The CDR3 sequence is CASSVGQGAAHEQFF. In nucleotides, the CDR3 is TGTGCCAGCAGTGTGGGACAGGGGGCTGCACATGAGCAGTTCTTC.

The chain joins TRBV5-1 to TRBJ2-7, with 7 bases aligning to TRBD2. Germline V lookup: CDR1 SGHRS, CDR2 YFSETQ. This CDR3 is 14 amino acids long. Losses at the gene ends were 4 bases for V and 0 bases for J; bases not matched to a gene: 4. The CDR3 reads CASSVWEGSYEQYF. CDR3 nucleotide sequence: TGCGCCAGCAGCGTTTGGGAGGGCTCCTACGAGCAGTACTTC. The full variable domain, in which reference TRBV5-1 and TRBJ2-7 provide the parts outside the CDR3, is KAGVTQTPRYLIKTRGQQVTLSCSPISGHRSVSWYQQTPGQGLQFLFEYFSETQRNKGNFPGRFSGRQFSNSRSEMNVSTLELGDSALYLCASSVWEGSYEQYFGPGTRLTVT.

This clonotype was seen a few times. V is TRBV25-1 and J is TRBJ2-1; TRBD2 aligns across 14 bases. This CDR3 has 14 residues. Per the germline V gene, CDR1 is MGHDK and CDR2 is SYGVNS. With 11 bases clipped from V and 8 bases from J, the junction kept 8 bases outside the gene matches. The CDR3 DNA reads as TGTGCCGGAGGGACTAGCGGGAGCGTGGATGAGCAGTTCTTC. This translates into CAGGTSGSVDEQFF.

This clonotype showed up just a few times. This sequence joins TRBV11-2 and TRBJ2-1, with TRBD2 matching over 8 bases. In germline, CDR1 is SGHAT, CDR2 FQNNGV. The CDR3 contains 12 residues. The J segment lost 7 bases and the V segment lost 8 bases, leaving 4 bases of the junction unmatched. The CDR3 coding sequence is TGTGCCAGCGCCCGGGGGGGGAATGAGCAGTTCTTC. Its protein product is CASARGGNEQFF. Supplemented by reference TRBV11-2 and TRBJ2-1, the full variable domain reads EAGVAQSPRYKIIEKRQSVAFWCNPISGHATLYWYQQILGQGPKLLIQFQNNGVVDDSQLPKDRFSAERLKGVDSTLKIQPAKLEDSAVYLCASARGGNEQFFGPGTRLTVL.

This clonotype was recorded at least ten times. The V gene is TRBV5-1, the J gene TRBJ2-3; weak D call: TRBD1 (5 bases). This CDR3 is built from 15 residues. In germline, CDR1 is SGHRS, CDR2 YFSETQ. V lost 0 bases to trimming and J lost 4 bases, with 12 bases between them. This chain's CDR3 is CASSLVGLRADTQYF. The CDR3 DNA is TGCGCCAGCAGCTTGGTGGGTCTCAGGGCAGATACGCAGTATTTT.

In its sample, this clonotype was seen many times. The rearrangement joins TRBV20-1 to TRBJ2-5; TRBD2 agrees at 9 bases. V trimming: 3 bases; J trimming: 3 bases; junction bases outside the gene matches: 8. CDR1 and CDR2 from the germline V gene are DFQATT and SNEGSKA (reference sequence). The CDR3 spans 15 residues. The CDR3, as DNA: TGCAGTGCTAGTATCCCCGGGACTAGCAAAGAGACCCAGTACTTC. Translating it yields CSASIPGTSKETQYF.

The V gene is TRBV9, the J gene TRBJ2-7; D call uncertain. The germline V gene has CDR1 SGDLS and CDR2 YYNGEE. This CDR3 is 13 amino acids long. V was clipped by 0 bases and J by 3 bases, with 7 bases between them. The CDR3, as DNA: TGTGCCAGCAGCGTAGATGCCGGCTACGAGCAGTACTTC. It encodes CASSVDAGYEQYF.

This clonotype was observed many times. For the CDR3, the DNA is TGTGCCAGCAGCTTATGGGGACCCAGCCTAGGGAATGAGCAGTTCTTC. It specifies CASSLWGPSLGNEQFF. This chain joins TRBV7-9 and TRBJ2-1; D is possibly TRBD1 or TRBD2 (5 bases each). CDR1 and CDR2 from the germline V gene are SEHNR and FQNEAQ (reference sequence). With 2 bases removed from V and 7 bases from J, the gap between germline ends came to 18 bases. The CDR3 extends over 16 amino acids.

In DNA, the CDR3 is TGTGCCAGCAGCAGACTAGTGGGCTACAATGAGCAGTTCTTC. Protein product: CASSRLVGYNEQFF. The chain has TRBV5-6 and TRBJ2-1; tentatively, D is TRBD2 (6 bases). Trimming removed 4 bases at V and 3 bases at J, with 11 bases between. The CDR3 is made up of 14 amino acids. The germline V gene has CDR1 SGHDT and CDR2 YYEEEE.

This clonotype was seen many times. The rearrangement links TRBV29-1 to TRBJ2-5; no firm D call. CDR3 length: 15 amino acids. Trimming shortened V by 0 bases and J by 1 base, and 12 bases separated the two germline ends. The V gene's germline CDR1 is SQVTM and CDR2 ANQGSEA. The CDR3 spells CSVEDLSGFQETQYF. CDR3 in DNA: TGCAGCGTTGAAGATTTGTCAGGTTTCCAAGAGACCCAGTACTTC. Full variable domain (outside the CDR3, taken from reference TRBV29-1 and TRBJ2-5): SAVISQKPSRDICQRGTSLTIQCQVDSQVTMMFWYRQQPGQSLTLIATANQGSEATYESGFVIDKFPISRPNLTFSTLTVSNMSPEDSSIYLCSVEDLSGFQETQYFGPGTRLLVL.

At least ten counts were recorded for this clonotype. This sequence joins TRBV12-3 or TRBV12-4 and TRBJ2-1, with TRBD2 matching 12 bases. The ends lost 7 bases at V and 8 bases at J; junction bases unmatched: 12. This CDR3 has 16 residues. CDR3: CASILAGGPYSDEQFF. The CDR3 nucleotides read TGTGCCAGCATTCTAGCGGGAGGGCCTTATTCGGATGAGCAGTTCTTC.

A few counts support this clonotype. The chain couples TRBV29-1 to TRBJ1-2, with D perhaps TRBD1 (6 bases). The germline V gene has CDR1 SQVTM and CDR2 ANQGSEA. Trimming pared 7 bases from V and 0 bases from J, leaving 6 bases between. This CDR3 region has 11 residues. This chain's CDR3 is CSGQANYGYTF. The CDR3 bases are TGCAGCGGACAGGCTAACTATGGCTACACCTTC.

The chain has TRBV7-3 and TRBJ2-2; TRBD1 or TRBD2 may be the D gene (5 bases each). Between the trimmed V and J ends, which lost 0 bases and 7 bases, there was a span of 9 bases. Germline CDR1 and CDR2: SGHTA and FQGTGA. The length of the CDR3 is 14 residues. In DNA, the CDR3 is TGTGCCAGCAGCTTAACTAGAGGGGTCGGGGAGCTGTTTTTT. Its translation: CASSLTRGVGELFF.

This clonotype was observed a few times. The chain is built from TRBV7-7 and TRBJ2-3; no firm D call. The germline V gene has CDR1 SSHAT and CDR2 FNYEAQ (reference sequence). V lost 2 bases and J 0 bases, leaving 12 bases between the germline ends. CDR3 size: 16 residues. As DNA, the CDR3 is TGTGCCAGCAGCTTACGGCCCTCCGTGAGCACAGATACGCAGTATTTT. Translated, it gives CASSLRPSVSTDTQYF.

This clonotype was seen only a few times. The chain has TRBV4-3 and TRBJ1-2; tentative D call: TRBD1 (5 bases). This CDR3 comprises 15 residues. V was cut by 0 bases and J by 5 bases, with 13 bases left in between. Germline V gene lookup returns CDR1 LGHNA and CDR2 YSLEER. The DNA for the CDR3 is TGCGCCAGCAGCCAAGATGAACGGGGGAGGTATGGCTACACCTTC. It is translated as CASSQDERGRYGYTF.

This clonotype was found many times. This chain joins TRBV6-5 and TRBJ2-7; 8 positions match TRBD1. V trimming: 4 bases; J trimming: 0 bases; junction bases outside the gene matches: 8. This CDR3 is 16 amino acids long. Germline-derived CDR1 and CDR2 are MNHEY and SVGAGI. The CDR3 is CASSSYQGAVSYEQYF. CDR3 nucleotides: TGTGCCAGCAGTTCCTATCAGGGGGCGGTCTCCTACGAGCAGTACTTC.

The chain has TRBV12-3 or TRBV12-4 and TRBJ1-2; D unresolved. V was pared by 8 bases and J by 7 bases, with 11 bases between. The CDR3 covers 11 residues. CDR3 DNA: TGTGCCAGCCACCACGACCGTGGCTACACCTTC. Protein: CASHHDRGYTF.

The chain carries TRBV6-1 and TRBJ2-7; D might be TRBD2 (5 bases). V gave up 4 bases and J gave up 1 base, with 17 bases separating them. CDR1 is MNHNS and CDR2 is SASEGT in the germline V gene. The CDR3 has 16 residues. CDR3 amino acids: CASSVGPLAGSYEQYF. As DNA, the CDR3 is TGTGCCAGCAGTGTCGGCCCGCTAGCAGGATCCTACGAGCAGTACTTC.

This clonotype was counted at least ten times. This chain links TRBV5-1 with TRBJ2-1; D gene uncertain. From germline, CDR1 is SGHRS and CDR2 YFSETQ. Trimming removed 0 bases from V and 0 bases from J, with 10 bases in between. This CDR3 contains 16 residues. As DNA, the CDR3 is TGCGCCAGCAGCTTGGGAGTGAACCCCTCCTACAATGAGCAGTTCTTC. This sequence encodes CASSLGVNPSYNEQFF.

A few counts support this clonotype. The CDR3 DNA sequence: TGTGCCAGCAGCCAAAGGGCGGGGACAGCCTATCAGCCCCAGCATTTT. As protein: CASSQRAGTAYQPQHF. V usage is TRBV7-8 and J usage is TRBJ1-5; 7 nucleotides match TRBD1. The V segment lost 5 bases and the J segment 5 bases; nucleotides outside the gene matches: 12. Germline values: CDR1 SGHVS, CDR2 FQNEAQ. This CDR3 region has 16 residues.

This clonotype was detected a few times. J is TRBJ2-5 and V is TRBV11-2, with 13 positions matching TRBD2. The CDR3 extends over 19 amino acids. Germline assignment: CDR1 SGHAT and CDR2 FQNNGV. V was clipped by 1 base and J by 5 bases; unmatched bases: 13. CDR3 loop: CASSLGVEGLAGWGETQYF. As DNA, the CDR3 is TGTGCCAGCAGCTTAGGGGTGGAGGGACTAGCGGGATGGGGGGAGACCCAGTACTTC.

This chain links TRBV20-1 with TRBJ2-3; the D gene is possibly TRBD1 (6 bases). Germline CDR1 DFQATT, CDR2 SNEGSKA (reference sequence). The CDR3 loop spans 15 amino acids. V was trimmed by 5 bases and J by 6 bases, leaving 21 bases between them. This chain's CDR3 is CSALIPGQGTDTQYF. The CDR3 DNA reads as TGCAGTGCTTTAATCCCGGGCCAGGGGACCGATACGCAGTATTTT.

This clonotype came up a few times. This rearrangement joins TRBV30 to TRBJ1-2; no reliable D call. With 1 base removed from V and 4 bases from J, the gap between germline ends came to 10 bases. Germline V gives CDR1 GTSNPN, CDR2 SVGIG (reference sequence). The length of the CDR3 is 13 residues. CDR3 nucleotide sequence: TGTGCCTGGAGTGAGGTTTCGCCCTATGGCTACACCTTC. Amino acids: CAWSEVSPYGYTF. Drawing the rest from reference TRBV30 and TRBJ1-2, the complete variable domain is SQTIHQWPATLVQPVGSPLSLECTVEGTSNPNLYWYRQAAGRGLQLLFYSVGIGQISSEVPQNLSASRPQDRQFILSSKKLLLSDSGFYLCAWSEVSPYGYTFGSGTRLTVV.

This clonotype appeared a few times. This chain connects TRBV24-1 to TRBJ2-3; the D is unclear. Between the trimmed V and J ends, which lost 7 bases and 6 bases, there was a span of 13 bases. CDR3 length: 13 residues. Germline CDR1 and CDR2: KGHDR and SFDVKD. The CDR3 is CATRGLEGDTQYF. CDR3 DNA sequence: TGTGCCACCAGAGGTCTGGAAGGGGATACGCAGTATTTT.

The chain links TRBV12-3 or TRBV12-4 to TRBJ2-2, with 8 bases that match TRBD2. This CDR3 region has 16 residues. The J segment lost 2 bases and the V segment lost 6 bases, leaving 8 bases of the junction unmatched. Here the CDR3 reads CASSPTGGANTGELFF. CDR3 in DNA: TGTGCCAGCAGCCCCACGGGGGGGGCTAACACCGGGGAGCTGTTTTTT.

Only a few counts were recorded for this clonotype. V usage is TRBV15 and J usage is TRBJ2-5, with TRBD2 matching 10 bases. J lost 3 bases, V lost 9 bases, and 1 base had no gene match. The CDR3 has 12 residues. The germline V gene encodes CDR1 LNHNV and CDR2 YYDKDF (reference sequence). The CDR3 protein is CATTSGEETQYF. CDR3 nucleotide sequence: TGTGCCACAACTAGCGGGGAAGAGACCCAGTACTTC.